The 26 T cell receptor beta chains below all came from one sample that was sequenced in a study of T cell repertoires in cytomegalovirus infection. TCRdb passed the reads through MiXCR, listing each CDR3 protein once. The table records 900,000 to 950,000 distinct CDR3 sequences, around 32% of them present only once. No antigens are known for them. The sample was cultured CD8+ T cells from PBMCs, taken from culture after CMV antigen stimulation. The receptors shown here come from a human donor in good health (CMV status not recorded). Some clones in this sample may be carry-over from other donors' samples.

This clonotype was counted a few times. This rearrangement joins TRBV27 to TRBJ2-1, with TRBD1 as a possible D gene (6 bases). Germline lookup yields CDR1 MNHEY and CDR2 SMNVEV (reference sequence). The V end lost 6 bases, the J end lost 0 bases, and 12 bases lay between the germline ends. The CDR3 sequence is 15 residues long. The CDR3 DNA follows: TGTGCCAGCAGCAAAGGACAGTTCTCCTACAATGAGCAGTTCTTC. Translation gives CASSKGQFSYNEQFF.

This clonotype was detected only a few times. The gene calls are TRBV7-6 and TRBJ2-5; D is perhaps TRBD1 (5 bases). Germline loops: CDR1 SGHVS, CDR2 FNYEAQ. The CDR3 has 14 amino acids. V was shortened by 4 bases and J by 0 bases, with 9 bases between the two germline ends. The CDR3 region has the DNA TGTGCCAGCAGCTCGACAGTGTACCAAGAGACCCAGTACTTC. This gives the protein CASSSTVYQETQYF.

There are a few counts of this clonotype. The chain uses TRBV5-5 and TRBJ2-5; TRBD1 might be the D (5 bases). V lost 4 bases to trimming and J lost 5 bases, with 15 bases between them. The CDR3 extends over 14 amino acids. In germline, CDR1 is SGHKS, CDR2 YYEKEE (reference sequence). The CDR3 nucleotides read TGTGCCAGCAGCATCAAGGACACTATTGAGACCCAGTACTTC. This gives the protein CASSIKDTIETQYF. The variable domain in full, with the rest retrieved from reference TRBV5-5 and TRBJ2-5, is DAGVTQSPTHLIKTRGQQVTLRCSPISGHKSVSWYQQVLGQGPQFIFQYYEKEERGRGNFPDRFSARQFPNYSSELNVNALLLGDSALYLCASSIKDTIETQYFGPGTRLLVL.

The chain joins TRBV4-1 to TRBJ2-2; no firm D call. CDR1 is MGHRA, CDR2 YSYEKL, per germline. The germline V and J ends were trimmed by 0 bases and 4 bases, with 18 bases remaining between them. This CDR3 comprises 18 residues. The CDR3 here is CASSQEVLGQFGTGELFF. CDR3 coding DNA: TGCGCCAGCAGCCAAGAGGTTCTGGGCCAATTCGGCACCGGGGAGCTGTTTTTT.

This clonotype was seen a few times. The chain recombines TRBV10-3 with TRBJ2-7; no clear D. The germline V gene encodes CDR1 ENHRY and CDR2 SYGVKD. The CDR3 runs 13 residues. Trimming removed 4 bases at V and 2 bases at J, with 9 bases between. This chain's CDR3 is CAISATETYEQYF. In DNA form, the CDR3 reads TGTGCCATCAGTGCGACGGAGACCTACGAGCAGTACTTC.

This clonotype showed up just a few times. V usage is TRBV9 and J usage is TRBJ1-2; D uncertain. Trimming removed 3 bases from V and 1 base from J, with 13 bases in between. The CDR3 runs 15 residues. CDR1 and CDR2 (germline): SGDLS, YYNGEE. The CDR3 spells CASSGMVQLNYGYTF. CDR3 bases: TGTGCCAGCAGCGGAATGGTACAGCTTAACTATGGCTACACCTTC.

In this sample, this clonotype turned up many times. This chain links TRBV12-3 or TRBV12-4 with TRBJ1-3; 8 bases match TRBD1. This CDR3 spans 14 amino acids. The V segment lost 4 bases and the J segment 8 bases; nucleotides outside the gene matches: 7. CDR3 sequence reads: CASSSTDRVDTIYF. CDR3 bases: TGTGCCAGCAGTTCCACGGACAGGGTGGACACCATATATTTT.

The chain employs TRBV27 and TRBJ2-7; D may be TRBD1 (6 bases). Trimming pared 4 bases from V and 3 bases from J, leaving 28 bases between. Per germline, CDR1 MNHEY and CDR2 SMNVEV (reference sequence). CDR3 length: 19 amino acids. The CDR3 loop is CASSWTERPSETSLYEQYV. CDR3 coding DNA: TGTGCCAGCAGTTGGACAGAACGACCTTCCGAGACGTCCCTCTACGAGCAGTACGTC.

This clonotype was detected a few times. The V and J genes are TRBV7-6 and TRBJ1-1; D is unclear. Germline V lookup: CDR1 SGHVS, CDR2 FNYEAQ. Trimming removed 1 base from V and 1 base from J, with 10 bases in between. The CDR3 runs 15 residues. The DNA for the CDR3 is TGTGCCAGCAGCTTAGGTTGGGGAGGGAACACTGAAGCTTTCTTT. This codes for CASSLGWGGNTEAFF. Together with reference TRBV7-6 and TRBJ1-1, the CDR3 gives the full variable domain: GAGVSQSPRYKVTKRGQDVALRCDPISGHVSLYWYRQALGQGPEFLTYFNYEAQQDKSGLPNDRFSAERPEGSISTLTIQRTEQRDSAMYRCASSLGWGGNTEAFFGQGTRLTVV.

The table lists this clonotype with a few counts. This chain links TRBV12-3 or TRBV12-4 with TRBJ1-1, with 7 nucleotides matching TRBD1. The CDR3 sequence is 15 residues long. V lost 6 bases, J lost 4 bases, and 11 bases stayed unmatched. The CDR3 coding sequence is TGTGCCAGCAGCAGGTCCGGGACAGCCCCCACTGAAGCTTTCTTT. Protein sequence: CASSRSGTAPTEAFF.

The J gene is TRBJ2-7, the V gene TRBV25-1; 7 bases match TRBD1. V shed 8 bases and J 5 bases; nucleotides not matched to a gene: 6. The CDR3 runs to 12 residues. The germline gives CDR1 MGHDK, CDR2 SYGVNS. The CDR3 DNA is TGTGCCAGCGAAAAAGGGGGCCACGAGCAGTACTTC. Translated: CASEKGGHEQYF.

This clonotype was observed once. The rearrangement joins TRBV4-1 to TRBJ2-2; either TRBD1 or TRBD2 may fit D (6 bases each). The germline V gene encodes CDR1 MGHRA and CDR2 YSYEKL. The CDR3 sequence is 13 residues long. V was pared by 0 bases and J by 9 bases, with 8 bases between. As DNA, the CDR3 is TGCGCCAGCAGCCAAGAAGGGGGGCGGGAGCTGTTTTTT. Translating gives CASSQEGGRELFF.

This clonotype was found a few times. The chain couples TRBV9 to TRBJ1-4; no clear D gene. Germline assignment: CDR1 SGDLS and CDR2 YYNGEE. The V end lost 2 bases, the J end lost 0 bases, and 8 bases lay between the germline ends. The CDR3 runs 15 residues. CDR3 bases: TGTGCCAGCAGCGTTTCAGCGGCAACTAATGAAAAACTGTTTTTT. The encoded protein is CASSVSAATNEKLFF. Using reference TRBV9 and TRBJ1-4 for the parts outside the CDR3, the full variable domain is DSGVTQTPKHLITATGQRVTLRCSPRSGDLSVYWYQQSLDQGLQFLIQYYNGEERAKGNILERFSAQQFPDLHSELNLSSLELGDSALYFCASSVSAATNEKLFFGSGTQLSVL.

This clonotype was seen more than once but under ten times. The chain uses TRBV7-9 and TRBJ2-3; D is unclear. Germline CDR1 and CDR2: SEHNR and FQNEAQ (reference sequence). V shed 1 base and J shed 2 bases, with 13 bases lying between them. The CDR3 covers 16 residues. CDR3 protein: CASSLGDSSSTDTQYF. DNA of the CDR3: TGTGCCAGCAGCTTAGGAGACTCTTCCTCCACAGATACGCAGTATTTT.

The chain carries TRBV6-6 and TRBJ2-3; TRBD1 aligns across 9 bases. The CDR3 length is 13 residues. The germline CDR1 and CDR2 sequences are MNHNY and SVGAGI (reference sequence). J was trimmed by 4 bases and V by 4 bases; bases with no gene match: 0. The CDR3 coding sequence is TGTGCCAGCAGTTGGACAGGGGCAGATACGCAGTATTTT. Translating gives CASSWTGADTQYF.

The V gene is TRBV14, the J gene TRBJ2-1; 7 nucleotides agree with TRBD1. This CDR3 has 15 amino acids. J gave up 0 bases and V 7 bases, and 6 bases lay outside the gene matches. The germline V gene has CDR1 SGHDN and CDR2 FVKESK. CDR3 sequence reads: CASTPGQTSYNEQFF. The CDR3 DNA reads TGTGCCAGCACACCGGGACAGACCTCCTACAATGAGCAGTTCTTC.

This clonotype turned up a few times. The rearrangement links TRBV6-2 or TRBV6-3 to TRBJ2-7; D is possibly TRBD2 (6 bases). Trimming removed 0 bases at V and 0 bases at J, with 9 bases between. Germline lookup yields CDR1 MNHEY and CDR2 SVGEGT. This CDR3 spans 15 amino acids. As DNA, the CDR3 is TGTGCCAGCAGTTACTCGCGCGGGAACTCCTACGAGCAGTACGTC. Its translation is CASSYSRGNSYEQYV.

This clonotype was counted ten times or more. The chain carries TRBV12-3 or TRBV12-4 and TRBJ2-3; the match to TRBD1 covers 8 bases. This CDR3 comprises 15 residues. V lost 6 bases, J lost 7 bases, and 12 bases stayed unmatched. CDR3 region: CASSYRTGTRNTQYF. CDR3 DNA sequence: TGTGCCAGCAGCTACAGGACAGGGACCAGAAATACGCAGTATTTT.

The chain has TRBV12-5 and TRBJ1-2; 8 bases map to TRBD1. Unmatched junction bases numbered 12, after V lost 5 bases and J lost 7 bases. The CDR3 has 15 residues. Germline V CDR1 and CDR2: LGHNT, FRNRAP. CDR3 nucleotides: TGTGCTAGTGGTAACCGACGACAGGGGAGGGGTGGCTACACCTTC. It codes for CASGNRRQGRGGYTF.

This clonotype was recorded many times. The CDR3 reads CASSLELAGGRLIDEQFF. CDR3 nucleotides: TGTGCCAGCAGCTTAGAACTAGCGGGGGGCCGACTCATAGATGAGCAGTTCTTC. The chain links TRBV7-8 to TRBJ2-1; 12 bases agree with TRBD2. Per the germline V gene, CDR1 is SGHVS and CDR2 is FQNEAQ. V lost 1 base and J lost 8; bases outside the gene matches: 12. CDR3 length: 18 residues.

Of note for this clonotype: At one of its ends the junction is not consistent with the germline gene, which may arise from a read error. This chain uses TRBV6-2 or TRBV6-3 with TRBJ2-1, with a possible D match to TRBD1 (5 bases). Per the germline V gene, CDR1 is MNHEY and CDR2 is SVGEGT. The CDR3 extends over 18 amino acids. The CDR3 reads CASSYGQGAPKSYNERFF. The DNA for the CDR3 is TGTGCCAGCAGTTACGGGCAGGGTGCCCCTAAATCCTACAATGAGCGGTTCTTC.

This rearrangement joins TRBV5-4 to TRBJ2-7, with D possibly TRBD2 on 5 matching bases. CDR1 is SGHNT, CDR2 YYREEE, per germline (reference sequence). The CDR3 spans 13 residues. Trimming left V 0 bases short and J 5 bases short, with 9 bases between. The CDR3 region has the DNA TGTGCCAGCAGCTTGGAATCCGGGAACGAGCAGTACTTC. This codes for CASSLESGNEQYF.

This clonotype was counted a few times. The chain is built from TRBV2 and TRBJ2-1; 7 bases fit TRBD1. The CDR3 length is 16 residues. V lost 7 bases, J lost 6 bases, and 15 bases stayed unmatched. Germline V gene data show CDR1 as SNHLY and CDR2 as FYNNEI. CDR3 sequence reads: CASTKKGQGVGNEQFF. CDR3 sequence (DNA): TGTGCCAGCACTAAGAAGGGCCAGGGGGTAGGCAATGAGCAGTTCTTC.

This clonotype was detected many times. This sequence joins TRBV6-2 or TRBV6-3 and TRBJ1-5; D gene uncertain. Germline loops: CDR1 MNHEY, CDR2 SVGEGT. The length of the CDR3 is 14 residues. The germline V and J ends were trimmed by 3 bases and 0 bases, with 6 bases remaining between them. CDR3 bases: TGTGCCAGCAGTTATACCAATAGCAATCAGCCCCAGCATTTT. Translating it yields CASSYTNSNQPQHF.

In this sample, this clonotype turned up a few times. The chain couples TRBV27 to TRBJ2-7; tentative D call: TRBD2 (5 bases). In germline, CDR1 is MNHEY, CDR2 SMNVEV (reference sequence). The CDR3 is 16 residues long. V was trimmed by 0 bases and J by 1 base, leaving 13 bases between them. CDR3 nucleotide sequence: TGTGCCAGCAGTTTATCGAACGGGATGAGTTCCTACGAGCAGTACTTC. This gives the protein CASSLSNGMSSYEQYF.

This clonotype was counted a few times. Since a much larger clone is just one base distant, this may be a read error. CDR3 nucleotides: TGTGCCAGCAGCTTAGAACTAACGGGATACAATGAGCAGTTCTTC. It specifies CASSLELTGYNEQFF. This chain uses TRBV7-8 with TRBJ2-1, with a weak D call TRBD2 (5 bases). The CDR3 sequence is 15 residues long. CDR1 is SGHVS and CDR2 is FQNEAQ in the germline V gene. V was cut by 1 base and J by 4 bases, with 11 bases left in between. Full variable domain (outside the CDR3, taken from reference TRBV7-8 and TRBJ2-1): GAGVSQSPRYKVAKRGQDVALRCDPISGHVSLFWYQQALGQGPEFLTYFQNEAQLDKSGLPSDRFFAERPEGSVSTLKIQRTQQEDSAVYLCASSLELTGYNEQFFGPGTRLTVL.